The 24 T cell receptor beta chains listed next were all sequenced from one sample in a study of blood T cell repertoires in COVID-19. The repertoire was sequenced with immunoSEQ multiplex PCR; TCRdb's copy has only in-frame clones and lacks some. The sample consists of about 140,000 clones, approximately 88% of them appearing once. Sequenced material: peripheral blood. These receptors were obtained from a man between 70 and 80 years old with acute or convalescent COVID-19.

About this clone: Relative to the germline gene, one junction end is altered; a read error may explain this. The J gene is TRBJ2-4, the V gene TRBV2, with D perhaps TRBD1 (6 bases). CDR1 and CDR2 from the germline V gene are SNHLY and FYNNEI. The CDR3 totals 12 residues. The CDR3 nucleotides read TGTGCCAGCAGTGAAAGTTACAGGGACCCACTCTTC. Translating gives CASSESYRDPLF.

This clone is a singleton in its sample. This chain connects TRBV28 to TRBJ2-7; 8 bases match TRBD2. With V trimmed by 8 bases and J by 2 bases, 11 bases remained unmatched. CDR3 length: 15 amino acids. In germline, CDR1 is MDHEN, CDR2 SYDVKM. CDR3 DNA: TGTGCCAGCTTCCCTCGGGGGCGGGGGGCCTACGAGCAGTACTTC. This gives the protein CASFPRGRGAYEQYF.

CDR3 DNA: TGTGCCACCAGGGGTCTAGGCCAAGAGACCCAGTACTTC. Translated, it gives CATRGLGQETQYF. This chain uses TRBV24-1 with TRBJ2-5, with D uncertain. CDR1 and CDR2 from the germline V gene are KGHDR and SFDVKD. The length of the CDR3 is 13 residues. Trimming shortened V by 7 bases and J by 1 base, and 9 bases separated the two germline ends.

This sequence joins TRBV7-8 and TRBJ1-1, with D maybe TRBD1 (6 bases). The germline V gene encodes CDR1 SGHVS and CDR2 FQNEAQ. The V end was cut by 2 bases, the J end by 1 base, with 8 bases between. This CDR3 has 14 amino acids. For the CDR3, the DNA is TGTGCCAGCAGCTTAAGGGGGTCGAACACTGAAGCTTTCTTT. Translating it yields CASSLRGSNTEAFF. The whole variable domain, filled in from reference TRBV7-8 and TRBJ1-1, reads GAGVSQSPRYKVAKRGQDVALRCDPISGHVSLFWYQQALGQGPEFLTYFQNEAQLDKSGLPSDRFFAERPEGSVSTLKIQRTQQEDSAVYLCASSLRGSNTEAFFGQGTRLTVV.

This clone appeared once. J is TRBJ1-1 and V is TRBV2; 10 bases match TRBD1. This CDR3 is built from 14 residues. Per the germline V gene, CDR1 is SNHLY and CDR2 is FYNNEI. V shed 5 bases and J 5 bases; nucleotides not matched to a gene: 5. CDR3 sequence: CASSMDRGSTEAFF. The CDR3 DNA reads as TGTGCCAGCAGTATGGACAGGGGGAGTACTGAAGCTTTCTTT.

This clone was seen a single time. CDR3 amino acids: CASSSQGTGELFF. The CDR3 bases are TGTGCCAGCAGCTCTCAGGGCACCGGGGAGCTGTTTTTT. The V and J genes are TRBV11-2 and TRBJ2-2; tentative D call: TRBD1 (5 bases). The V end was cut by 4 bases, the J end by 4 bases, with 7 bases between. Germline CDR1 is SGHAT and CDR2 is FQNNGV. The CDR3 consists of 13 residues. The full variable domain, in which reference TRBV11-2 and TRBJ2-2 provide the parts outside the CDR3, is EAGVAQSPRYKIIEKRQSVAFWCNPISGHATLYWYQQILGQGPKLLIQFQNNGVVDDSQLPKDRFSAERLKGVDSTLKIQPAKLEDSAVYLCASSSQGTGELFFGEGSRLTVL.

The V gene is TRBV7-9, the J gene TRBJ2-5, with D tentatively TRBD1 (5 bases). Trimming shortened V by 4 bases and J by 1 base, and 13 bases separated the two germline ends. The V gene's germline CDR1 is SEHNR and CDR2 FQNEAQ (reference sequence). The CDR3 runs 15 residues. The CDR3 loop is CASSSLTDIQETQYF. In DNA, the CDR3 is TGTGCCAGCAGCTCCCTGACAGATATCCAAGAGACCCAGTACTTC.

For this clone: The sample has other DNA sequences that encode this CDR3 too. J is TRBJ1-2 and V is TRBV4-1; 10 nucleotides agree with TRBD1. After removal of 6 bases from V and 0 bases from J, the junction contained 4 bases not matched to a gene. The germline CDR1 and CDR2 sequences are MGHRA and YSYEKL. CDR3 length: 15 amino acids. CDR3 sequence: CASSPGQGANYGYTF. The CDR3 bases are TGCGCCAGCAGTCCTGGACAGGGGGCTAACTATGGCTACACCTTC.

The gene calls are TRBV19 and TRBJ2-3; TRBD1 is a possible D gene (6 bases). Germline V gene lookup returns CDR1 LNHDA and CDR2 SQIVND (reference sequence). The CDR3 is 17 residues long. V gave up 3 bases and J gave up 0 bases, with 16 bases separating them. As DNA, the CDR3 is TGTGCCAGTAGTATCTTTGGGGACACGACTAGCACAGATACGCAGTATTTT. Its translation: CASSIFGDTTSTDTQYF.

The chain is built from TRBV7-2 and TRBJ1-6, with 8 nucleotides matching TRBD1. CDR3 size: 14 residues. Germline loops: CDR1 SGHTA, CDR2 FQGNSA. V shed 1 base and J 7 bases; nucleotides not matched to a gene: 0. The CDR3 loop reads CASSLGTGNSPLHF. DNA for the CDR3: TGTGCCAGCAGCTTAGGGACAGGGAATTCACCCCTCCACTTT. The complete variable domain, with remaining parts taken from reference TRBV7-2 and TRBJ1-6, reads GAGVSQSPSNKVTEKGKDVELRCDPISGHTALYWYRQSLGQGLEFLIYFQGNSAPDKSGLPSDRFSAERTGGSVSTLTIQRTQQEDSAVYLCASSLGTGNSPLHFGNGTRLTVT.

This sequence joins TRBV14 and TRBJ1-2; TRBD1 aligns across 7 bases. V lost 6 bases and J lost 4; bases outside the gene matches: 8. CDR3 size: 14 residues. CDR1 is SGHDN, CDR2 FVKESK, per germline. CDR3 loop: CASSLAGTVYGYTF. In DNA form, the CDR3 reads TGTGCCAGCAGTCTGGCTGGGACAGTCTATGGCTACACCTTC.

CDR3 in DNA: TGCGCCAGCACTTCCCGACAGAAGAACACTGAAGCTTTCTTT. Its protein product is CASTSRQKNTEAFF. The chain is built from TRBV23-1 and TRBJ1-1; possible D gene TRBD1, 5 bases. TRBV23-1 is an ORF, with its function uncertain. V was clipped by 7 bases and J by 1 base, with 13 bases between them. The CDR3 length is 14 residues.

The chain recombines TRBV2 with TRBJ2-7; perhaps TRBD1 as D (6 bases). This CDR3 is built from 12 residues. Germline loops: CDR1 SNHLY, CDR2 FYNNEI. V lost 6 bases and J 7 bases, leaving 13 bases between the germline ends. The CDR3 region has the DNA TGTGCCAGCAGGGTGGACAGCAGGGAGCAGTACTTC. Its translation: CASRVDSREQYF.

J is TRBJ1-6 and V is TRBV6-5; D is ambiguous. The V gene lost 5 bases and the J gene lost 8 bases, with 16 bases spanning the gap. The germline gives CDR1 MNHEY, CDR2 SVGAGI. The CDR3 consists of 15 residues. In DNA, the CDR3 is TGTGCCAGCAGTAGACTGACCCAAGGCGATTCACCCCTCCACTTT. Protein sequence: CASSRLTQGDSPLHF.

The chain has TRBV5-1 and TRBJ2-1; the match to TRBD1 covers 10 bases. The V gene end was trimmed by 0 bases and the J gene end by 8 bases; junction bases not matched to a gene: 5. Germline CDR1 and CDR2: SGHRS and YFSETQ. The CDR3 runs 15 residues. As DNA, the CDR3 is TGCGCCAGCAGCTTGGGGGGACAGGGGTTCGATGAGCAGTTCTTC. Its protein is CASSLGGQGFDEQFF.

The chain's CDR3 is CATSDGQGYINEQFF. CDR3 bases: TGTGCCACCAGTGATGGGCAGGGGTATATCAATGAGCAGTTCTTC. The gene calls are TRBV24-1 and TRBJ2-1; perhaps TRBD1 as D (6 bases). There are 15 residues in the CDR3. Germline-derived CDR1 and CDR2 are KGHDR and SFDVKD. The ends were cut back, 3 bases at V and 6 bases at J, with 14 bases in the middle.

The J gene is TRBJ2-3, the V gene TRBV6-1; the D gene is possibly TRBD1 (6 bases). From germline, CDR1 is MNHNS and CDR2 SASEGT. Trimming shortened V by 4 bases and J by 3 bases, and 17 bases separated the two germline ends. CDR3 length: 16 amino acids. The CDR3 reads CASSGDMGARTDTQYF. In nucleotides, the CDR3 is TGTGCCAGCAGTGGGGATATGGGGGCAAGGACAGATACGCAGTATTTT.

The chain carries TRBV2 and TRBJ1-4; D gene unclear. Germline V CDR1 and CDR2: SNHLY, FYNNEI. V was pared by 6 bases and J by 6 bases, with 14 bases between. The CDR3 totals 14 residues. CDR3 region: CASRETRQDEKLFF. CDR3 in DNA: TGTGCCAGCAGAGAGACTAGGCAGGATGAAAAACTGTTTTTT.

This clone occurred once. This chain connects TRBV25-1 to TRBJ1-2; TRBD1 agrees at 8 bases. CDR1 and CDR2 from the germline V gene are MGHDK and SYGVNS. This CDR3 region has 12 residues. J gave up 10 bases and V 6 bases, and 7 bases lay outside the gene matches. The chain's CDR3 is CASSGTGPTYTF. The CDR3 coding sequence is TGTGCCAGCAGCGGGACAGGCCCCACCTACACCTTC.

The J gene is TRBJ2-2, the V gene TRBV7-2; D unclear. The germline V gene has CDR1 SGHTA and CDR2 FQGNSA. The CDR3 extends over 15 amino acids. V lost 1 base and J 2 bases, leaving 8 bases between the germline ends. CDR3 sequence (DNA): TGTGCCAGCAGCTTAGTCGGGTTAAACACCGGGGAGCTGTTTTTT. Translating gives CASSLVGLNTGELFF.

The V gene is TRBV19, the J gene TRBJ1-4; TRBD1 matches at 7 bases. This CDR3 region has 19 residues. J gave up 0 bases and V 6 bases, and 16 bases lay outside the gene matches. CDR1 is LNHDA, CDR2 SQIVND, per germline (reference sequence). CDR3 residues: CASSKRTGAVFATNEKLFF. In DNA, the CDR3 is TGTGCCAGTAGCAAGAGGACAGGAGCTGTCTTTGCAACTAATGAAAAACTGTTTTTT.

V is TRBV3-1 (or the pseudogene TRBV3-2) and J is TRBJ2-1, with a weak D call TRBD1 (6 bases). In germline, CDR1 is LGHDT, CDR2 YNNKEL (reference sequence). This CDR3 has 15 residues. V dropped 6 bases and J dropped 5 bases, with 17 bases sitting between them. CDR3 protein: CASRRGTPLNNEQFF. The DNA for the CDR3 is TGTGCCAGCAGGCGAGGGACACCCCTCAACAATGAGCAGTTCTTC.

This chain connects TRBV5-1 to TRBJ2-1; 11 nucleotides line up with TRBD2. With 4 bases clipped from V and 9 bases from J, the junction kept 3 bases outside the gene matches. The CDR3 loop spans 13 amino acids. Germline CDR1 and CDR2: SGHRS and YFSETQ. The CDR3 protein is CASSTGLAGEQFF. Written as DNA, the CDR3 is TGCGCCAGCAGCACCGGACTAGCGGGTGAGCAGTTCTTC.

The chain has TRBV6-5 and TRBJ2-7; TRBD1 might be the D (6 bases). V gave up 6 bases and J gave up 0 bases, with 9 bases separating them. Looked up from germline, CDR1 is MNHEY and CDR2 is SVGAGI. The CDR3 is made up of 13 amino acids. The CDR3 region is CASRRTASYEQYF. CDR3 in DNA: TGTGCCAGCAGGAGGACAGCCTCCTACGAGCAGTACTTC.